This T cell receptor beta chain came from a study of Graves' ophthalmopathy and Graves' hyperthyroidism. This clonotype was observed many times. Using RNA transcripts, the TCR beta CDR3 regions were amplified. RT-PCR was first run with HTBI primers, then multiplex PCR in a second round. TCRdb called the multiplex PCR reads again in MiXCR, with one record for every CDR3 protein. The sample lists some 410,000 distinct CDR3 sequences, around 21% occurring once. V gave up 5 bases and J gave up 1 base, with 11 bases separating them. Per the germline V gene, CDR1 is MNHEY and CDR2 is SVGEGT. The length of the CDR3 is 14 residues. Ineligible for inclusion were patients with other autoimmune diseases, uncontrolled infections, pregnancy or lactation.

V usage is TRBV6-2 or TRBV6-3 and J usage is TRBJ1-1, with D tentatively TRBD1 (6 bases). Sequencing was done on a sample of peripheral blood. The TCR originated in a woman aged 18-29 years with stable Graves' hyperthyroidism. In DNA form, the CDR3 reads TGTGCCAGCAGTACCAGGACAGAGAACACTGAAGCTTTCTTT. It yields the protein CASSTRTENTEAFF.